This TCR beta chain was sequenced for a study of T cell repertoires in cytomegalovirus infection. Study-level background: The study used recently identified HLA-C-restricted and well-studied HLA-B-restricted CMV epitopes.

About this clonotype itself: Its antigen is unknown.

From the reads, TCRdb called clonotypes with MiXCR, one entry per CDR3 protein. The sample has 900,000 to 950,000 distinct CDR3 sequences, roughly 31% seen once. This clonotype originated in a human donor in good health (CMV status not recorded). Some clones in this sample may be carry-over from other donors' samples. The material was cultured CD8+ T cells from PBMCs, obtained from culture after CMV antigen stimulation.

CDR3 sequence (DNA): TGTGCCAGCGAAAGACAGGGAACAGATACGCAGTATTTT. It yields the protein CASERQGTDTQYF. The rearrangement joins TRBV12-3 or TRBV12-4 to TRBJ2-3, with 7 bases aligning to TRBD1. There are 13 residues in the CDR3. V lost 8 bases and J lost 3; bases outside the gene matches: 5.